This T cell receptor beta chain was profiled in a study of T cell repertoires in cytomegalovirus infection. Study background: Public signatures in TCR beta pointed to CMV infection and matching HLA type.

V was pared by 5 bases and J by 0 bases, with 16 bases between. CDR1 SGHTA and CDR2 FQGNSA come from the germline V gene. The CDR3 covers 16 residues. TCRdb ran MiXCR on the reads and lists one entry per CDR3 protein. The repertoire has a few hundred thousand distinct CDR3 sequences, 15% to 20% of them found once; the top ten carry approximately 12%. This clonotype was observed many times. The receptor's source is a human donor in good health (CMV status not recorded). Some clones in this sample may be carry-over from other donors' samples. The specimen sequenced was PBMCs. The rearrangement joins TRBV7-2 to TRBJ2-5; the D gene is possibly TRBD1 (5 bases). The CDR3 region has the DNA TGTGCCAGCAGCACATCGGGCAGGGTGAACCAAGAGACCCAGTACTTC. This sequence encodes CASSTSGRVNQETQYF.